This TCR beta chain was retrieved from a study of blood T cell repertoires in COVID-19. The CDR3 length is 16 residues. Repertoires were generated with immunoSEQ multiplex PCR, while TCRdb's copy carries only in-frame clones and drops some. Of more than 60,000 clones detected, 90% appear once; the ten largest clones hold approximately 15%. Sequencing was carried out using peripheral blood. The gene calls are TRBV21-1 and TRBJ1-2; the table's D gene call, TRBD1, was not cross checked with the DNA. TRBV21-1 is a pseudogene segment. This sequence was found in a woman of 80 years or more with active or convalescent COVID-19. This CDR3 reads CASSNFIGRKVDGYTF. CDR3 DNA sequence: TGTGCCAGCAGCAATTTCATAGGCAGGAAGGTTGATGGCTACACCTTC.